Listed below are T cell receptor beta chains from one sample, sequenced in a study of OX40 agonist ivuxolimab in advanced cancers. Produced via immunoSEQ multiplex PCR; TCRdb's table is partial and in-frame only. The sample lists 75,000 to 90,000 clones; around nine tenths were seen once. The material was CD4+ or CD8+ T cells sorted from blood, obtained in a trial of the OX40 agonist ivuxolimab. These receptors originate from an adult with an advanced solid tumor such as melanoma, head and neck, liver or kidney cancer. The CDR3 runs from the conserved cysteine through the conserved F or W. The D gene is left open where the match is weak. Size is stated for part of the rows, as once, few or many counts, or as a class when the clone is expanded.

>13|-|TRBJ1-5|TRBV18|-
CASSATVNQPQHF
TGTGCCAGCTCAGCGACAGTCAATCAGCCCCAGCATTTT
>13|-|TRBJ1-6|TRBV6-1|-
CASSEGLNSPLHF
TGTGCCAGCAGTGAGGGGCTAAATTCACCCCTCCACTTT
>14|-|TRBJ1-1|TRBV27|-
CASSLSRANTEAFF
TGTGCCAGCAGTTTATCGAGGGCGAACACTGAAGCTTTCTTT
>14|-|TRBJ2-7|TRBV19|-
CASSASVLNYEQYF
TGTGCCAGTAGTGCCTCTGTGCTAAACTACGAGCAGTACTTC
>11|-|TRBJ1-4|TRBV7-7|-
CASSPRFRLFF
TGTGCTAGCAGCCCTCGTTTCAGACTGTTTTTT
>14|-|TRBJ1-6|TRBV19|-
CASSIGNRDSPLHF
TGTGCCAGTAGTATAGGGAACCGGGATTCACCCCTCCACTTT
>15|-|TRBJ1-4|TRBV7-2|-
CASSLEGRVNEKLFF
TGTGCCAGCAGCTTAGAAGGCAGGGTAAACGAAAAACTGTTTTTT
>18|TRBD1|TRBJ2-1|TRBV11-2|few
CASSLRDRGRSVYNEQFF
TGTGCCAGCAGCTTAAGGGACAGGGGCCGCTCCGTTTACAATGAGCAGTTCTTC
>14|-|TRBJ1-2|TRBV4-1|-
CASSQDPEIYGYTF
TGCGCCAGCAGCCAAGATCCGGAGATCTATGGCTACACCTTC
>15|-|TRBJ2-5|TRBV25-1|-
CASSARGQGEETQYF
TGTGCCAGCAGTGCTCGTGGGCAGGGTGAAGAGACCCAGTACTTC
>15|-|TRBJ2-2|TRBV6-5|once
CASSYDQGRTGELFF
TGTGCCAGCAGTTACGACCAGGGTAGGACCGGGGAGCTGTTTTTT
>12|-|TRBJ2-2|TRBV7-2|few
CASSPSNRELFF
TGTGCCAGCAGCCCTAGTAATAGGGAGCTGTTTTTT
>17|-|TRBJ2-2|TRBV10-3|-
CAISEGLGASATGELFF
TGTGCCATCAGTGAGGGCCTTGGGGCTAGCGCCACCGGGGAGCTGTTTTTT
>15|-|TRBJ2-7|TRBV4-3|-
CASSQDEGFSYEQYF
TGCGCCAGCAGCCAAGATGAGGGGTTTTCCTACGAGCAGTACTTC
>14|-|TRBJ2-3|TRBV7-2|-
CASSLAARGDTQYF
TGTGCCAGCAGCTTAGCTGCTAGGGGAGATACGCAGTATTTT
>15|TRBD1|TRBJ2-3|TRBV5-1|-
CASSRQGTSTDTQYF
TGCGCCAGCAGCAGACAGGGTACTAGCACAGATACGCAGTATTTT
>13|TRBD1|TRBJ2-7|TRBV5-1|-
CASSWDREYEQYF
TGCGCCAGCAGCTGGGACAGGGAGTACGAGCAGTACTTC
>17|TRBD1|TRBJ2-4|TRBV18|-
CASSPRGQGTAKNIQYF
TGTGCCAGCTCACCAAGGGGACAGGGGACGGCCAAAAACATTCAGTACTTC
>14|-|TRBJ2-6|TRBV6-1|-
CASSDGAGANVLTF
TGTGCCAGCAGTGACGGGGCTGGGGCCAACGTCCTGACTTTC
>14|TRBD1|TRBJ1-5|TRBV5-6|-
CASSRGQRNQPQHF
TGTGCCAGCAGCAGGGGACAGCGCAATCAGCCCCAGCATTTT
>15|TRBD2|TRBJ2-3|TRBV7-3|few
CASSLQASGADTQYF
TGTGCCAGCAGCTTGCAAGCTAGCGGGGCAGATACGCAGTATTTT
>14|-|TRBJ2-5|TRBV28|-
CASSDPGTQKTQYF
TGTGCCAGCAGTGACCCAGGGACCCAAAAGACCCAGTACTTC
>15|TRBD1|TRBJ1-1|TRBV19|-
CASSTKTGWNTEAFF
TGTGCCAGTAGTACCAAGACAGGGTGGAACACTGAAGCTTTCTTT
>14|-|TRBJ2-1|TRBV19|-
CASQGIGDYNEQFF
TGTGCCAGTCAAGGCATCGGGGACTACAATGAGCAGTTCTTC
>13|-|TRBJ2-2|TRBV6-5|-
CASSPLRAGELFF
TGTGCCAGCAGTCCTCTCCGCGCCGGGGAGCTGTTTTTT
>11|-|TRBJ2-1|TRBV20-1|-
CSARGPNEQFF
TGCAGTGCTAGAGGCCCTAATGAGCAGTTCTTC
>17|TRBD1|TRBJ1-5|TRBV30|-
CAWSATRTQGADQPQHF
TGTGCCTGGAGCGCTACCCGCACGCAGGGGGCGGACCAGCCCCAGCATTTT
>14|TRBD2|TRBJ2-5|TRBV30|-
CAWSEAGGQETQYF
TGTGCCTGGAGTGAAGCGGGGGGGCAAGAGACCCAGTACTTC
>14|TRBD1|TRBJ1-3|TRBV18|-
CASSQGTEGNTIYF
TGTGCCAGCTCTCAGGGGACAGAAGGAAACACCATATATTTT
>16|TRBD1|TRBJ2-2|TRBV18|-
CASSPRTGDRIGELFF
TGTGCCAGCTCACCACGGACAGGGGACAGGATAGGGGAGCTGTTTTTT
>14|-|TRBJ1-5|TRBV7-2|-
CASSLPGYNQPQHF
TGTGCCAGCAGCTTACCAGGGTACAATCAGCCCCAGCATTTT
>13|TRBD1|TRBJ1-2|TRBV29-1|-
CSVGGGQGYGYTF
TGCAGCGTTGGAGGGGGACAGGGGTATGGCTACACCTTC
>16|-|TRBJ2-3|TRBV5-6|once
CASSFPTLQVTDTQYF
TGTGCCAGCAGCTTCCCGACTCTCCAAGTCACAGATACGCAGTATTTT
>15|-|TRBJ2-2|TRBV5-1|-
CASSLNPGNTGELFF
TGCGCCAGCAGCTTGAACCCGGGGAACACCGGGGAGCTGTTTTTT
>15|-|TRBJ1-1|TRBV5-1|-
CASSLLGRVNTEAFF
TGCGCCAGCAGCTTGTTGGGCAGAGTGAACACTGAAGCTTTCTTT
>13|-|TRBJ2-5|TRBV5-4|-
CASSFDGRETQYF
TGTGCCAGCAGCTTCGATGGGAGAGAGACCCAGTACTTC
>13|TRBD1|TRBJ2-7|TRBV4-3|-
CASSLYRGDEQYF
TGCGCCAGCAGCCTTTACAGGGGGGACGAGCAGTACTTC
>16|TRBD2|TRBJ2-1|TRBV23-1|-
CASSQRGSGGNNEQFF
TGCGCCAGCAGCCAACGGGGGAGCGGGGGGAACAATGAGCAGTTCTTC
>15|TRBD2|TRBJ2-4|TRBV19|-
CASSIEAGWKNIQYF
TGTGCCAGTAGTATAGAAGCGGGGTGGAAAAACATTCAGTACTTC
>11|-|TRBJ2-7|TRBV30|-
CAWRVGPEQYF
TGTGCCTGGAGGGTAGGGCCCGAGCAGTACTTC
>17|TRBD1|TRBJ1-2|TRBV18|-
CASSPARGTGPQGGYTF
TGTGCCAGCTCACCAGCCCGGGGGACAGGCCCCCAGGGTGGCTACACCTTC
>15|-|TRBJ2-5|TRBV2|few
CASSEEAANQETQYF
TGTGCCAGCAGTGAGGAGGCAGCTAACCAAGAGACCCAGTACTTC
>17|TRBD2|TRBJ2-5|TRBV14|few
CASSQVQGVAGKETQYF
TGTGCCAGCAGCCAAGTCCAGGGAGTAGCGGGGAAAGAGACCCAGTACTTC
>13|TRBD1|TRBJ2-5|TRBV19|-
CASSIAGGETQYF
TGTGCCAGTAGTATAGCAGGGGGAGAGACCCAGTACTTC
>15|TRBD1|TRBJ2-5|TRBV7-9|-
CASSAGTGPQETQYF
TGTGCCAGCAGCGCGGGGACAGGGCCCCAAGAGACCCAGTACTTC
>15|TRBD1|TRBJ1-2|TRBV5-4|-
CASSLGTGLDYGYTF
TGTGCCAGCAGCTTGGGGACAGGGTTAGACTATGGCTACACCTTC
>13|-|TRBJ2-1|TRBV6-1|-
CASSAIPDNEQFF
TGTGCCAGCAGTGCCATTCCCGACAATGAGCAGTTCTTC
>14|-|TRBJ1-4|TRBV7-3|-
CASNFGNNSMKLFF
TGTGCCAGCAACTTTGGTAATAACTCAATGAAACTGTTTTTT
>14|-|TRBJ2-3|TRBV29-1|-
CSVVGEVGSDTQYF
TGCAGCGTTGTTGGGGAAGTTGGGTCAGATACGCAGTATTTT
>13|-|TRBJ2-3|TRBV5-6|-
CASSLARAGSQYF
TGTGCCAGCAGCTTGGCCCGGGCAGGATCGCAGTATTTT
>16|TRBD2|TRBJ2-7|TRBV11-2|-
CASSRLAGSYIYEQYF
TGTGCCAGCAGCCGACTAGCGGGGTCCTACATTTACGAGCAGTACTTC
>14|-|TRBJ2-5|TRBV5-4|-
CASSLAGVDGTQYF
TGTGCCAGCAGCTTGGCCGGAGTAGATGGGACCCAGTACTTC
>14|-|TRBJ1-2|TRBV10-2|-
CASSESQRLHGYTF
TGCGCCAGCAGTGAGTCCCAGCGACTCCATGGCTACACCTTC
>15|-|TRBJ2-3|TRBV7-2|-
CASSSDYLSTDTQYF
TGTGCCAGCAGCAGTGACTATTTAAGCACAGATACGCAGTATTTT